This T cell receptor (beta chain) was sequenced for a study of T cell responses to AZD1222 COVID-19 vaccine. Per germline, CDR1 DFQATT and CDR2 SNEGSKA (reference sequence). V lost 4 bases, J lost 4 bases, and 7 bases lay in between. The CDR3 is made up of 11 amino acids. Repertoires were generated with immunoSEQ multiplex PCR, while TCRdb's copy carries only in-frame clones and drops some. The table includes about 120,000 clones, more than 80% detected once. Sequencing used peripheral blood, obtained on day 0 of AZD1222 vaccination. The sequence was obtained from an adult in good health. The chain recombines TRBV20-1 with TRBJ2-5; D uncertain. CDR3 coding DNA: TGCAGTGCTATATGGGGAGAGACCCAGTACTTC. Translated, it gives CSAIWGETQYF.